These 28 T cell receptor beta chains originate from one sample sequenced in a study of Graves' ophthalmopathy and Graves' hyperthyroidism (dated by TCRdb to 2016 to 2019). The sequencer listed for this sample is Illumina HiSeq 2000. For repertoire sequencing, TCR beta CDR3 regions were amplified from RNA transcripts. The first round of RT-PCR was done with HTBI primers and the Qiagen OneStep RT-PCR kit, and was followed by a second round of multiplex PCR, then size selection and purification. Using fastp at Q25 and MiXCR, TCRdb reprocessed the public reads and kept productive beta chains. Entries that share a CDR3 protein sequence are merged under the most common genes and DNA. Counted in this sample were around 1.1 million distinct CDR3 sequences; 35% to 40% of them appeared once. Around 10% of the sample is taken by the ten largest. Material: peripheral blood or thyroid tissue (not recorded which). The receptors shown here come from an adult man with Graves' hyperthyroidism.

This clonotype was detected a few times. This chain links TRBV5-1 with TRBJ2-7; D perhaps matches TRBD2 (5 bases). The CDR3 runs to 16 residues. The V gene's germline CDR1 is SGHRS and CDR2 YFSETQ. V shed 0 bases and J shed 5 bases, with 18 bases lying between them. As DNA, the CDR3 is TGCGCCAGCAGCTTGGCTGTGGGAGTAGGGTGGAACGAGCAGTACTTC. This codes for CASSLAVGVGWNEQYF.

This sequence joins TRBV7-8 and TRBJ2-7; a weak D match, TRBD1 (5 bases). Germline CDR1 reads SGHVS; CDR2 reads FQNEAQ. The CDR3 covers 13 residues. V was shortened by 5 bases and J by 6 bases, with 14 bases between the two germline ends. The CDR3 reads CASSPGRESEQYF. The DNA for the CDR3 is TGTGCCAGCAGCCCAGGGCGTGAGAGCGAGCAGTACTTC.

Ten or more counts support this clonotype. The CDR3 region is CASSVRQRDSYEQYF. The CDR3 DNA follows: TGTGCCAGCAGCGTGAGGCAGCGGGACTCCTACGAGCAGTACTTC. V usage is TRBV2 and J usage is TRBJ2-7; 7 bases are a match to TRBD2. The germline CDR1 and CDR2 sequences are SNHLY and FYNNEI. The CDR3 consists of 15 residues. V trimming: 6 bases; J trimming: 0 bases; junction bases outside the gene matches: 8.

The CDR3 sequence: CASSLGARELLSYEQYF. The CDR3 bases are TGTGCCAGCAGCTTAGGGGCGCGGGAGCTCCTCTCCTACGAGCAGTACTTC. The chain carries TRBV7-9 and TRBJ2-7; 7 positions match TRBD2. Germline CDR1 SEHNR, CDR2 FQNEAQ (reference sequence). J lost 0 bases, V lost 1 base, and 9 bases had no gene match. The CDR3 sequence is 17 residues long.

This clonotype was counted at least ten times. CDR3 residues: CASSYSYSQGTEQYF. The DNA for the CDR3 is TGTGCCAGCAGTTACTCGTATTCACAGGGGACCGAGCAGTACTTC. The chain combines TRBV6-5 with TRBJ2-7; 7 positions agree with TRBD1. Germline trimming cut 0 bases from V and 6 bases from J; bases unmatched to any gene: 8. The CDR3 consists of 15 residues. The germline V gene has CDR1 MNHEY and CDR2 SVGAGI.

This clonotype was counted many times. The CDR3 nucleotides are TGTGCCAGCAGTTTAGAAGTATATAGCAATCAGCCCCAGCATTTT. Translating it yields CASSLEVYSNQPQHF. The rearrangement joins TRBV12-3 or TRBV12-4 to TRBJ1-5; D not resolved. The length of the CDR3 is 15 residues. V was clipped by 1 base and J by 0 bases, with 7 bases between them.

The count of this clonotype is one. The gene calls are TRBV29-1 and TRBJ1-2; 10 bases match TRBD1. The CDR3 covers 16 residues. CDR1 and CDR2 from the germline V gene are SQVTM and ANQGSEA. The trim removed 0 bases at V and 3 bases at J, leaving 7 bases unmatched. Written as DNA, the CDR3 is TGCAGCGTTGAAGATACGAGGGACAGGGGCTACTATGGCTACACCTTC. Translation gives CSVEDTRDRGYYGYTF.

This clonotype has more than one count but fewer than ten. This chain joins TRBV10-2 and TRBJ1-2; D call uncertain. The CDR3 is 15 residues long. V gave up 10 bases and J gave up 1 base, with 19 bases separating them. The germline gives CDR1 WSHSY, CDR2 SAAADI. DNA for the CDR3: TGCGCCATCAGCCGGGAAGAGAGGGATAACTATGGCTACACCTTC. Translating gives CAISREERDNYGYTF.

This clonotype was observed many times. One junction end does not reproduce the germline sequence, and a read error may be involved. The chain links TRBV10-3 to TRBJ1-2; no clear D gene. The germline gives CDR1 ENHRY, CDR2 SYGVKD. CDR3 length equals 16 residues. The DNA of the CDR3 is TGTGCCAGCAGTGGTCGGGGTTTCGATACTAACTATGGCTACACCTTC. Residues: CASSGRGFDTNYGYTF.

The gene calls are TRBV29-1 and TRBJ2-2, with D perhaps TRBD1 (5 bases). The CDR3 length is 15 residues. Germline CDR1 and CDR2: SQVTM and ANQGSEA. Trimming cost V 5 bases and J 1 base, with 14 bases left between them. The CDR3 here is CSVYARGLNTGELFF. The CDR3, as DNA: TGCAGCGTTTACGCTAGGGGCCTGAACACCGGGGAGCTGTTTTTT.

The J gene is TRBJ2-7, the V gene TRBV7-9, with TRBD2 matching over 9 bases. V shed 5 bases, J shed 5 bases, and the junction held 7 bases outside the gene matches. The length of the CDR3 is 14 residues. CDR1 is SEHNR and CDR2 is FQNEAQ in the germline V gene (reference sequence). The CDR3 DNA follows: TGTGCCAGCAGCCGCGAGCTAGCGGGAAACGAGCAGTACTTC. Translated, it gives CASSRELAGNEQYF.

This rearrangement joins TRBV5-6 to TRBJ2-7; TRBD1 matches at 7 bases. The V gene end was trimmed by 4 bases and the J gene end by 5 bases; junction bases not matched to a gene: 9. The germline gives CDR1 SGHDT, CDR2 YYEEEE. The CDR3 length is 14 residues. The CDR3 is CASSATGTAHEQYF. DNA for the CDR3: TGTGCCAGCAGCGCTACCGGGACAGCCCACGAGCAGTACTTC.

This clonotype has ten or more counts. The chain couples TRBV29-1 to TRBJ1-1; no firm D call. Germline V gene lookup returns CDR1 SQVTM and CDR2 ANQGSEA. CDR3 length: 11 residues. Trimming left V 1 base short and J 8 bases short, with 8 bases between. CDR3 sequence: CSVEGFGEAFF. CDR3 sequence (DNA): TGCAGCGTTGAAGGCTTTGGGGAAGCTTTCTTT. The whole variable domain, filled in from reference TRBV29-1 and TRBJ1-1, reads SAVISQKPSRDICQRGTSLTIQCQVDSQVTMMFWYRQQPGQSLTLIATANQGSEATYESGFVIDKFPISRPNLTFSTLTVSNMSPEDSSIYLCSVEGFGEAFFGQGTRLTVV.

This clonotype showed up just a few times. V and J are TRBV7-6 and TRBJ2-6, with 7 bases lining up with TRBD1. The CDR3 length is 20 residues. V shed 3 bases, J shed 0 bases, and the junction held 14 bases outside the gene matches. Germline V CDR1 and CDR2: SGHVS, FNYEAQ. The CDR3 sequence: CASSLRGDGTDVSGANVLTF. CDR3 in DNA: TGTGCCAGCAGCTTGCGTGGGGACGGGACAGACGTCTCTGGGGCCAACGTCCTGACTTTC.

This clonotype was found many times. The germline gene is not matched at one end of the junction; a read error may be the cause. The chain couples TRBV12-3 or TRBV12-4 to TRBJ2-7, with 7 bases aligning to TRBD2. The CDR3 is 14 amino acids. CDR3 in amino acids: CASSLADGPYEQYF. The CDR3 nucleotides are TGTGCCAGCAGTCTAGCGGATGGACCCTACGAGCAGTACTTC.

This clonotype came up many times. The chain recombines TRBV7-2 with TRBJ2-7; possibly TRBD1 for D (5 bases). V lost 2 bases and J 3 bases, leaving 8 bases between the germline ends. Germline V lookup: CDR1 SGHTA, CDR2 FQGNSA. This CDR3 region has 13 residues. The DNA of the CDR3 is TGTGCCAGCAGCTTAAGACAGAACTACGAGCAGTACTTC. Translation: CASSLRQNYEQYF.

This clonotype came up a few times. The chain uses TRBV19 and TRBJ1-2; unclear D gene. The CDR3 is 13 residues long. V dropped 5 bases and J dropped 8 bases, with 15 bases sitting between them. Germline CDR1 and CDR2: LNHDA and SQIVND (reference sequence). CDR3 amino acids: CASSPGPNRGYTF. CDR3 nucleotide sequence: TGTGCCAGTAGTCCCGGGCCCAATCGGGGCTACACCTTC.

The chain carries TRBV11-2 and TRBJ1-4; 9 nucleotides align to TRBD1. CDR3 size: 16 residues. J lost 8 bases, V lost 5 bases, and 12 bases had no gene match. Germline V gene lookup returns CDR1 SGHAT and CDR2 FQNNGV. The CDR3 protein is CASSAEGAGTGEKLFF. As DNA, the CDR3 is TGTGCCAGCAGCGCAGAGGGGGCCGGGACAGGGGAAAAACTGTTTTTT. The complete variable domain, with remaining parts taken from reference TRBV11-2 and TRBJ1-4, reads EAGVAQSPRYKIIEKRQSVAFWCNPISGHATLYWYQQILGQGPKLLIQFQNNGVVDDSQLPKDRFSAERLKGVDSTLKIQPAKLEDSAVYLCASSAEGAGTGEKLFFGSGTQLSVL.

In this sample, this clonotype turned up many times. This chain joins TRBV20-1 and TRBJ1-3; no clear D. V shed 1 base and J shed 2 bases, with 9 bases lying between them. The germline V gene has CDR1 DFQATT and CDR2 SNEGSKA (reference sequence). This CDR3 is built from 14 residues. The CDR3 is CSARVLGAGNTIYF. DNA of the CDR3: TGCAGTGCTAGAGTGCTCGGGGCTGGAAACACCATATATTTT.

This clonotype was recorded at least ten times. CDR3 DNA: TGTGCCAGCAGCGCCTCCTTTAGGGGGGCACAAGAGACCCAGTACTTC. Amino acids: CASSASFRGAQETQYF. The chain carries TRBV9 and TRBJ2-5; perhaps D is TRBD1 or TRBD2 (6 bases each). The CDR3 is 16 residues long. V was cut by 3 bases and J by 2 bases, with 17 bases left in between. Looked up from germline, CDR1 is SGDLS and CDR2 is YYNGEE.

In its sample, this clonotype was seen many times. The CDR3 is CASDRVRYEQYF. DNA of the CDR3: TGTGCCAGCGACAGGGTGCGGTACGAGCAGTACTTC. The chain is built from TRBV2 and TRBJ2-7; 7 nucleotides align to TRBD1. CDR3 length: 12 residues. Germline CDR1 is SNHLY and CDR2 is FYNNEI. J gave up 4 bases and V 8 bases, and 5 bases lay outside the gene matches. Combining the CDR3 with reference TRBV2 and TRBJ2-7 gives the whole variable domain EPEVTQTPSHQVTQMGQEVILRCVPISNHLYFYWYRQILGQKVEFLVSFYNNEISEKSEIFDDQFSVERPDGSNFTLKIRSTKLEDSAMYFCASDRVRYEQYFGPGTRLTVT.

With respect to this clonotype: This sequence may be a read error, since a much larger clone differs from it by one base. The chain carries TRBV5-5 and TRBJ2-5, with D tentatively TRBD1 (6 bases). The J call may be incorrect, as the DNA end agrees better with TRBJ2-7. Germline-derived CDR1 and CDR2 are SGHKS and YYEKEE (reference sequence). The CDR3 is made up of 14 amino acids. CDR3 sequence: CASSRPGHGGEQYF. CDR3 nucleotide sequence: TGTGCCAGCAGCCGGCCGGGACACGGAGGCGAGCAGTACTTC.

With respect to this clonotype: This could be a read error, since a much larger clone is one nucleotide away. The CDR3 DNA reads as TGTGCCAGCAGGGTTGTGGGAGGGAACACTGAAGCTTTCTTT. It encodes CASRVVGGNTEAFF. The chain links TRBV12-3 or TRBV12-4 to TRBJ1-1; D unresolved. CDR3 length: 14 amino acids. V was trimmed by 6 bases and J by 1 base, leaving 12 bases between them.

This clonotype has more than one count but fewer than ten. The chain joins TRBV10-3 to TRBJ2-7; possibly TRBD2 for D (6 bases). The CDR3 spans 15 residues. Germline V lookup: CDR1 ENHRY, CDR2 SYGVKD. Trimming took 2 bases from V and 1 from J, leaving 12 bases between them. CDR3 in amino acids: CAISERHGTSYEQYF. The CDR3 nucleotides read TGTGCCATCAGTGAGCGACACGGGACTTCCTACGAGCAGTACTTC.

The chain joins TRBV20-1 to TRBJ2-5; the D gene is possibly TRBD2 (5 bases). CDR3 length: 14 residues. Germline CDR1 DFQATT, CDR2 SNEGSKA (reference sequence). V was shortened by 2 bases and J by 5 bases, with 15 bases between the two germline ends. This CDR3 reads CSARSSSQQETQYF. The CDR3 nucleotides read TGCAGTGCTAGATCTAGCAGTCAGCAGGAGACCCAGTACTTC.

The chain employs TRBV18 and TRBJ1-2, with D maybe TRBD1 (5 bases). The CDR3 has 14 residues. Germline V lookup: CDR1 KGHSH, CDR2 LQKENI. Trimming shortened V by 3 bases and J by 2 bases, and 10 bases separated the two germline ends. CDR3 bases: TGTGCCAGCTCACCGGGGGTCTCCAACTATGGCTACACCTTC. This codes for CASSPGVSNYGYTF.

This clonotype was recorded many times. The chain is built from TRBV4-3 and TRBJ1-1; a possible D gene is TRBD1 (6 bases). V lost 0 bases, J lost 5 bases, and 7 bases lay in between. The CDR3 has 13 residues. Looked up from germline, CDR1 is LGHNA and CDR2 is YSLEER. The chain's CDR3 is CASSQDQGTEAFF. CDR3 coding DNA: TGCGCCAGCAGCCAAGATCAGGGGACTGAAGCTTTCTTT.

As regards this clonotype: This may stem from a read error, because a much larger clone lies one nucleotide away. The rearrangement links TRBV7-8 to TRBJ1-5, with D tentatively TRBD1 (5 bases). The germline V gene encodes CDR1 SGHVS and CDR2 FQNEAQ. Trimming took off 2 bases at V and 6 bases at J, with 14 bases between the two ends. The CDR3 spans 15 residues. This CDR3 is CASSLMWGVAQPQHF. CDR3 DNA sequence: TGTGCCAGCAGCTTAATGTGGGGGGTTGCTCAGCCCCAGCATTTT.